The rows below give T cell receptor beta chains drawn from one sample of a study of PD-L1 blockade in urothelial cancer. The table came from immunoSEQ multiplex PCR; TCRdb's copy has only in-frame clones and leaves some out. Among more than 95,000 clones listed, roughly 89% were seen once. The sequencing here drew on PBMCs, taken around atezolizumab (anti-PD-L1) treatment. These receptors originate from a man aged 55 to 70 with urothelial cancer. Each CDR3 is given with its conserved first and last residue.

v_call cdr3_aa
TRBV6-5 CASSNDRGLDYGYTF
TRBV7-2 CASSLAGIGGYEQYF
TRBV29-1 CSVRLAGGDNEQFF
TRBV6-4 CASSDLAGTDTQYF
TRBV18 CASSPPGVQGRAFF
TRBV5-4 CASSLRQGMRSGYTF
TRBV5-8 CASSLQGLDEQYF
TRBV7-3 CASSLGPSGLYEQYF
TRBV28 CASSGTAYEQYF
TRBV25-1 CASSTGQSSEAFF
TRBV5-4 CASSGGQRSSTDTQYF
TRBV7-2 CASRSTSGGTDTQYF
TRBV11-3 CASSLDRGQSYEQYF
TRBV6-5 CASSGQGQHNSPLHF
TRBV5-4 CASSYQVLSYEQYF
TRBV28 CASSSRGIRSYEQYF
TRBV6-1 CASSAQPGQGVEQYF
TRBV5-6 CASSLDYPFAEQYF
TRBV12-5 CASGSGHDEKLFF
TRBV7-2 CASSLQRGGNNNEQFF
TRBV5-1 CASSSQGAVNEQYF
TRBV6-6 CASSYTGDSNQPQHF
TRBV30 CAWSVQGVYEQFF
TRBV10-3 CAISLGLAGVDTQYF
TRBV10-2 CASRSSGTEETQYF
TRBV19 CASSRDNTEEAFF
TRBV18 CASSPGQGAHTDTQYF
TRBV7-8 CASSPQGAGGNTIYF
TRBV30 CAWTAGTSGSADTQYF